The entry that follows covers one TCR beta chain sequence. The antigen remains undetermined. This specimen belongs to a study of T cell responses to AZD1222 COVID-19 vaccine. Assay: immunoSEQ multiplex PCR; the TCRdb copy retains only in-frame clones and omits some. The sample includes 100,000 to 150,000 clones, approximately 85% of them seen just once. General observations from the study: Spike regions recognized by vaccine-associated CD4 TCRs spanned the protein, led by 160-218 and 743-854. Elevations in Spike-specific TCR breadth and depth followed administration of two AZD1222 doses. Without day 14 samples, only post-peak T cell repertoires were studied. Seropositive at baseline were only a handful of AZD1222 recipients.

The sample here was peripheral blood, taken 28 days after the second AZD1222 dose. This sequence originates from an adult who received the AZD1222 COVID-19 vaccine.

The CDR3 DNA reads as TGTGCCATCAGTGATTTGAAGGTGGACAGGGGGTTTGGCTACACCTTC. Protein product: CAISDLKVDRGFGYTF. The V call is TRBV10-3, the J call TRBJ1-2; 10 nucleotides agree with TRBD1. J was trimmed by 7 bases and V by 3 bases; bases with no gene match: 11. The CDR3 is 16 amino acids. From germline, CDR1 is ENHRY and CDR2 SYGVKD.